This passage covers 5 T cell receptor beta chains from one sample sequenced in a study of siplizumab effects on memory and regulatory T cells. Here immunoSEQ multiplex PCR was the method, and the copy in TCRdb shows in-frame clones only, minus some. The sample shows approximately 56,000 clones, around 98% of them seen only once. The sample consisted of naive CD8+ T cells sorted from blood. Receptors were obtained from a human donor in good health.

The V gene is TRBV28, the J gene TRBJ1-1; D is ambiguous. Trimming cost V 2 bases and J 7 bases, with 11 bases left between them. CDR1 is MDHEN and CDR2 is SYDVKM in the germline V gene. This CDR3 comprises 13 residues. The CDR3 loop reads CASSLKVGREAFF. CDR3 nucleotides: TGTGCCAGCAGTTTAAAGGTGGGCCGTGAAGCTTTCTTT.

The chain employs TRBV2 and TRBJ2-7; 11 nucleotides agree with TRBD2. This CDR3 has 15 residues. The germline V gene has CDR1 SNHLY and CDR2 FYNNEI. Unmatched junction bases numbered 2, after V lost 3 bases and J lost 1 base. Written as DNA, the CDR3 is TGTGCCAGCAGTGATCTAGCGGGAGGTTCCTACGAGCAGTACTTC. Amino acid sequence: CASSDLAGGSYEQYF.

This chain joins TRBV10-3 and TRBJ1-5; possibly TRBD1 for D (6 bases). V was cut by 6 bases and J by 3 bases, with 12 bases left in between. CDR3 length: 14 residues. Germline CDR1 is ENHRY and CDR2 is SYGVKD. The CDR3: CAISIGQINQPQHF. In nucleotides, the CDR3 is TGTGCCATCAGCATCGGACAGATCAATCAGCCCCAGCATTTT.

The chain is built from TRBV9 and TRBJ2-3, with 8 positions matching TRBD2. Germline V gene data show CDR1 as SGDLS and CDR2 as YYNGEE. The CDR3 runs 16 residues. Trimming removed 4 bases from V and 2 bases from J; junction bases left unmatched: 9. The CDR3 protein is CASSPSSGSITDTQYF. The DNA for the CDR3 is TGTGCCAGCAGCCCGTCGAGCGGGAGTATCACAGATACGCAGTATTTT.

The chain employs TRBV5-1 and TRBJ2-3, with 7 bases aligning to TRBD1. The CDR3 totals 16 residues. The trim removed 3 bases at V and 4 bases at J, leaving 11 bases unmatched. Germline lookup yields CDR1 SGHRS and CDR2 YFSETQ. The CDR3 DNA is TGCGCCAGCAGCTCCAGGGACAGCTACCCAGCAGATACGCAGTATTTT. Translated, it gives CASSSRDSYPADTQYF.